A selection of T cell receptor beta chains follows, all from one sample in a study of blood T cells in healthy people across ages. TCRdb processed the 5' RACE reads anew with MiXCR; each CDR3 protein has one entry. The sample comprises some 1,800,000 distinct CDR3 sequences, about two fifths of which are singletons, and 20% to 25% rests with the top ten. The source material was blood. The source of these receptors is a human donor in good health. Each CDR3 is given with its conserved first and last residue. The order of the fields is J gene, D gene, clone size, V gene, CDR3 DNA, CDR3 protein. D genes are given only for firm matches. Size tells how often a clone was seen (once, few, many) or the class of an expanded clone, and some rows leave it out.

>TRBJ1-2|NA|NA|TRBV5-1
TGCGCCAGCAGCCCACAGGAAAGGGTTGGCTACACCTTC
CASSPQERVGYTF
>TRBJ1-2|NA|NA|TRBV5-8
TGTGCCAGCAGCTTGCAGCGAGTGGACTATGGCTACACCTTC
CASSLQRVDYGYTF
>TRBJ2-7|TRBD1|NA|TRBV7-8
TGTGCCAGCAGCTTAGCCCAGGGACAGGGAACCTACGAGCAGTACTTC
CASSLAQGQGTYEQYF
>TRBJ2-1|NA|NA|TRBV12-3/TRBV12-4
TGTGCCAGCAGTTACCCCGGTAGACTAGGCATCAATGAGCAGTTCTTC
CASSYPGRLGINEQFF
>TRBJ2-1|NA|NA|TRBV2
TGTGCCAGCAGTGAGCGGGGGCCATACAATGAGCAGTTCTTC
CASSERGPYNEQFF
>TRBJ2-3|NA|few|TRBV20-1
TGCAGTGCTACCCGAGGCACAGATACGCAGTATTTT
CSATRGTDTQYF
>TRBJ1-2|NA|NA|TRBV12-3/TRBV12-4
TGTGCCAGCAGGGGCAGGGGAAACTATGGCTACACCTTC
CASRGRGNYGYTF
>TRBJ2-4|TRBD1|many|TRBV9
TGTGCCAGCAGCGATCGGACAGGGGGCGTTCAGTACTTC
CASSDRTGGVQYF
>TRBJ2-7|TRBD1|NA|TRBV7-2
TGTGCCAGCCGAACCGGGACAGGGGACTACGAGCAGTACTTC
CASRTGTGDYEQYF
>TRBJ2-7|TRBD1|NA|TRBV7-3
TGTGCCAGCAGCCCAAACGTCGGACAGGGACTTCGAAACGAGCAGTACTTC
CASSPNVGQGLRNEQYF
>TRBJ1-2|TRBD1|NA|TRBV4-2
TGTGCCAGCAGCCAAGCAGGGGGGGATGGCTACACCTTC
CASSQAGGDGYTF
>TRBJ1-2|TRBD1|NA|TRBV27
TGTGCCAGCAGTGTATATGAGGGGGCTGGTGGCTACACCTTC
CASSVYEGAGGYTF
>TRBJ1-2|TRBD1|few|TRBV20-1
TGCAGTGCTACGAGGGGGCTAGGTGGCTACACCTTC
CSATRGLGGYTF
>TRBJ2-5|NA|NA|TRBV5-4
TGTGCCAGCAGCATGGACAGCCAAGAGACCCAGTACTTC
CASSMDSQETQYF
>TRBJ1-4|NA|few|TRBV24-1
TGTGCCACCAGTGATAGACAGCATAATGAAAAACTGTTTTTT
CATSDRQHNEKLFF
>TRBJ1-4|NA|NA|TRBV15
TGTGCCACCAGCGGGCAGGGGACCACTAATGAAAAACTGTTTTTT
CATSGQGTTNEKLFF
>TRBJ2-5|TRBD2|NA|TRBV20-1
TGCAGTGCTAAAGATCTAGCGGGGGAAGAGACCCAGTACTTC
CSAKDLAGEETQYF
>TRBJ1-2|NA|NA|TRBV5-1
TGCGCCAGCGGCTTGTGGGAGTGGGGTAACTATGGCTACACCTTC
CASGLWEWGNYGYTF
>TRBJ1-2|NA|few|TRBV4-1
TGCGCCAGCAGCCCAGGAGTTTGGGAGCTAACTAACTATGGCTACACCTTC
CASSPGVWELTNYGYTF
>TRBJ1-2|NA|NA|TRBV5-1
TGCGCCAGCAGCTTGGAAGGAGGGACGAGAGGCTACACCTTC
CASSLEGGTRGYTF
>TRBJ1-2|TRBD1|NA|TRBV7-8
TGTGCCAGCAGCTTCGGAACAGGGGGAGTCTACACCTTC
CASSFGTGGVYTF
>TRBJ2-5|NA|NA|TRBV6-2/TRBV6-3
TGTGCCAGCAGAGGTTATGAGATGCCGCGGGAGACCCAGTACTTC
CASRGYEMPRETQYF
>TRBJ1-2|NA|NA|TRBV7-2
TGTGCCAGCAGCTATTTTACAGGGACCTATGGCTACACCTTC
CASSYFTGTYGYTF
>TRBJ2-3|TRBD2|NA|TRBV7-3
TGTGCCAGCAGCTTCGCGGGGGGCTCTGGAGATACGCAGTATTTT
CASSFAGGSGDTQYF
>TRBJ2-1|TRBD2|NA|TRBV6-5
TGTGCCAGCAGTTACTCTAGCGGGGGGGTAAATGAGCAGTTCTTC
CASSYSSGGVNEQFF
>TRBJ2-7|NA|NA|TRBV7-8
TGTGCCAGCAGCTTAGCGGACAGACGAAGCTCCTACGAGCAGTACTTC
CASSLADRRSSYEQYF
>TRBJ2-4|NA|NA|TRBV20-1
TGCAGTGCTAGAGACCCGAGGGCCAAAAACATTCAGTACTTC
CSARDPRAKNIQYF
>TRBJ2-7|NA|NA|TRBV11-3
TGTGCCAGCAGCTTAGGTCCCCTCCGGGAGCAGTACTTC
CASSLGPLREQYF
>TRBJ2-1|NA|NA|TRBV12-3/TRBV12-4
TGTGCCAGCAGTTTAAGAGACATAGACAATGAGCAGTTCTTC
CASSLRDIDNEQFF
>TRBJ2-1|TRBD2|NA|TRBV7-9
TGTGCCAGCAGCACAAGACTAGCGGGGGCTAATGAGCAGTTCTTC
CASSTRLAGANEQFF
>TRBJ2-1|NA|NA|TRBV12-3/TRBV12-4
TGTGCCAGCAGTTTAGCGCTCGGGGGCAAGGATGAGCAGTTCTTC
CASSLALGGKDEQFF
>TRBJ1-1|TRBD1|NA|TRBV27
TGTGCCAGCAGTTTGACAGGGAGACCTGAAGCTTTCTTT
CASSLTGRPEAFF
>TRBJ1-2|NA|NA|TRBV28
TGTGCCAGCAGTTATCAGTCCCGGCTCTATGGCTACACCTTC
CASSYQSRLYGYTF
>TRBJ2-1|TRBD2|NA|TRBV7-3
TGTGCCAGCAGCTTAGGCCCCCCTGCGGGGGGGTACAATGAGCAGTTCTTC
CASSLGPPAGGYNEQFF
>TRBJ2-3|NA|NA|TRBV20-1
TGCAGTGCCCGACTAGACGGGGGGCCGCGAGATACGCAGTATTTT
CSARLDGGPRDTQYF